The 11 T cell receptor beta chains reported below all come from one sample, sequenced in a study of blood T cell repertoires in COVID-19. The assay was immunoSEQ multiplex PCR, and TCRdb's table has in-frame clones only and misses some. The table lists 230,000 or so clones, roughly 82% of them singletons. Sequenced material: peripheral blood. Receptors originate from a woman aged 40-49 years who had recovered from COVID-19.

V is TRBV9 and J is TRBJ1-1, with TRBD1 as a possible D gene (5 bases). V shed 3 bases and J shed 1 base, with 7 bases lying between them. Germline V lookup: CDR1 SGDLS, CDR2 YYNGEE. CDR3 length: 13 amino acids. As DNA, the CDR3 is TGTGCCAGCAGCGCGACAGCGAACACTGAAGCTTTCTTT. As protein: CASSATANTEAFF.

The chain combines TRBV27 with TRBJ1-6; possible D gene TRBD1, 6 bases. The V end was cut by 3 bases, the J end by 6 bases, with 9 bases between. Germline V lookup: CDR1 MNHEY, CDR2 SMNVEV (reference sequence). The CDR3 covers 14 residues. The CDR3 bases are TGTGCCAGCAGTTTGACAGGATTTAATTCACCCCTCCACTTT. Protein product: CASSLTGFNSPLHF.

This clone is a singleton in its sample. The genes are TRBV6-2 or TRBV6-3 and TRBJ2-7; D might be TRBD1 (6 bases). Germline V gene lookup returns CDR1 MNHEY and CDR2 SVGEGT. The CDR3 runs 13 residues. V lost 5 bases, J lost 1 base, and 9 bases lay in between. CDR3 loop: CASSNDRSYEQYF. The DNA for the CDR3 is TGTGCCAGCAGTAATGACAGGTCCTACGAGCAGTACTTC.

This chain joins TRBV11-3 and TRBJ1-3; D uncertain. Per the germline V gene, CDR1 is SGHNT and CDR2 is YENEEA. The CDR3 sequence is 13 residues long. V shed 4 bases and J shed 3 bases, with 7 bases lying between them. CDR3 in amino acids: CASSSPFGNTIYF. DNA of the CDR3: TGTGCCAGCAGCTCTCCGTTTGGAAACACCATATATTTT. Full variable domain (remainder filled in from reference TRBV11-3 and TRBJ1-3): EAGVVQSPRYKIIEKKQPVAFWCNPISGHNTLYWYLQNLGQGPELLIRYENEEAVDDSQLPKDRFSAERLKGVDSTLKIQPAELGDSAVYLCASSSPFGNTIYFGEGSWLTVV.

The chain uses TRBV12-5 and TRBJ1-5, with D possibly TRBD1 on 6 matching bases. V lost 1 base and J 2 bases, leaving 6 bases between the germline ends. The CDR3 runs 14 residues. The germline V gene encodes CDR1 LGHNT and CDR2 FRNRAP. The CDR3 DNA sequence: TGTGCTAGTGGTTTGGCAGGGGGCAATCAGCCCCAGCATTTT. Protein: CASGLAGGNQPQHF.

This chain joins TRBV9 and TRBJ1-1; D perhaps matches TRBD1 (6 bases). V was trimmed by 0 bases and J by 4 bases, leaving 13 bases between them. This CDR3 has 15 residues. CDR1 SGDLS and CDR2 YYNGEE come from the germline V gene. CDR3 nucleotide sequence: TGTGCCAGCAGCGTAGTTTTGGGGGCGGGCACTGAAGCTTTCTTT. It encodes CASSVVLGAGTEAFF.

This chain joins TRBV4-3 and TRBJ1-3; a weak D match, TRBD1 (5 bases). Trimming pared 1 base from V and 0 bases from J, leaving 13 bases between. This CDR3 is built from 17 residues. Germline loops: CDR1 LGHNA, CDR2 YSLEER. CDR3 protein: CASSQGSAGGSGNTIYF. The CDR3 DNA is TGCGCCAGCAGCCAAGGTTCTGCGGGGGGCTCTGGAAACACCATATATTTT.

This clone appeared once. The chain is built from TRBV20-1 and TRBJ2-1; TRBD2 agrees at 9 bases. The CDR3 consists of 15 residues. Germline V gene lookup returns CDR1 DFQATT and CDR2 SNEGSKA (reference sequence). J lost 3 bases, V lost 3 bases, and 6 bases had no gene match. CDR3 region: CSASFTAGGYNEQFF. The CDR3 DNA is TGCAGTGCTAGTTTTACAGCGGGGGGCTACAATGAGCAGTTCTTC.

The gene calls are TRBV6-6 and TRBJ2-2; 11 bases are shared with TRBD1. V shed 2 bases and J 3 bases; nucleotides not matched to a gene: 2. The CDR3 loop spans 16 amino acids. Per germline, CDR1 MNHNY and CDR2 SVGAGI (reference sequence). In nucleotides, the CDR3 is TGTGCCAGCAGTTACGGACAGGGGGCATACACCGGGGAGCTGTTTTTT. It translates to CASSYGQGAYTGELFF.

The chain has TRBV9 and TRBJ1-6; D remains unclear. Germline V lookup: CDR1 SGDLS, CDR2 YYNGEE. This CDR3 region has 16 residues. V gave up 2 bases and J gave up 5 bases, with 14 bases separating them. The CDR3 DNA is TGTGCCAGCAGCGTCGGACTTCCCGAGCATAATTCACCCCTCCACTTT. This gives the protein CASSVGLPEHNSPLHF.

The chain employs TRBV7-9 and TRBJ1-2; D uncertain. Per the germline V gene, CDR1 is SEHNR and CDR2 is FQNEAQ (reference sequence). The CDR3 has 12 amino acids. Trimming shortened V by 6 bases and J by 5 bases, and 10 bases separated the two germline ends. CDR3 loop: CASSQENYGYTF. DNA for the CDR3: TGTGCCAGCAGTCAGGAAAATTATGGCTACACCTTC.